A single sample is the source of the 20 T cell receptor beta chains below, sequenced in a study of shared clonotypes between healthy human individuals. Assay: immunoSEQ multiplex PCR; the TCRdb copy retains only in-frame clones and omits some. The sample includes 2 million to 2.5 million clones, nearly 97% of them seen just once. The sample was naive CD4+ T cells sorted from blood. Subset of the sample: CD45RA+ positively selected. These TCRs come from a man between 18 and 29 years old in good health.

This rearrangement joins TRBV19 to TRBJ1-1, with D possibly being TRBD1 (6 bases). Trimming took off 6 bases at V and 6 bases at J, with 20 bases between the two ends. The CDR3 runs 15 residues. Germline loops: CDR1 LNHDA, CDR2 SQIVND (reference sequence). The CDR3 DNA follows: TGTGCCAGTAGCGAGGGGGGTAGAATGTTCTCTGAAGCTTTCTTT. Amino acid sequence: CASSEGGRMFSEAFF. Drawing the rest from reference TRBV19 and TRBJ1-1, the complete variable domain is DGGITQSPKYLFRKEGQNVTLSCEQNLNHDAMYWYRQDPGQGLRLIYYSQIVNDFQKGDIAEGYSVSREKKESFPLTVTSAQKNPTAFYLCASSEGGRMFSEAFFGQGTRLTVV.

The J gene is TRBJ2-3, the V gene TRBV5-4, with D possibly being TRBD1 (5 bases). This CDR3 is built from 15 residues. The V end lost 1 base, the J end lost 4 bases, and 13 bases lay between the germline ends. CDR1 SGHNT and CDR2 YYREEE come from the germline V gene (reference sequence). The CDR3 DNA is TGTGCCAGCAGCTTGCGCCAGGGCAATGCAGATACGCAGTATTTT. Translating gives CASSLRQGNADTQYF.

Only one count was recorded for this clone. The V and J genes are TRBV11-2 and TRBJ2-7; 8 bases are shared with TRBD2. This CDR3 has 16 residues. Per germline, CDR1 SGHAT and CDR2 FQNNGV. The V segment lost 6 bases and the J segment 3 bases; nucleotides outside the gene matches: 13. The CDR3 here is CASSPASGGIFYEQYF. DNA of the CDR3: TGTGCCAGCAGTCCGGCTTCGGGGGGGATATTCTACGAGCAGTACTTC.

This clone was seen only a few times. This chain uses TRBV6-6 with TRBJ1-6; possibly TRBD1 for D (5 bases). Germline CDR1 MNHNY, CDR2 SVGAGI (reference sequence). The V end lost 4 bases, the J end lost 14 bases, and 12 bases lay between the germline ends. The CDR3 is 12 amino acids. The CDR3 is CASSSGTVTLHF. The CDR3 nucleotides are TGTGCCAGCAGTTCCGGGACTGTCACCCTCCACTTT.

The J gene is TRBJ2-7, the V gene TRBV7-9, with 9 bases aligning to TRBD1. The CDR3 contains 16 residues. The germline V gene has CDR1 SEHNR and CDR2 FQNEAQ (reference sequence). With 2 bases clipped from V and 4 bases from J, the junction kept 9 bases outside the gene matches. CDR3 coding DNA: TGTGCCAGCAGCTTACTACTTTGGGACAGGGCTTACGAGCAGTACTTC. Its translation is CASSLLLWDRAYEQYF.

This chain's CDR3 is CASSNQGYEQYF. For the CDR3, the DNA is TGTGCCAGCAGCAACCAGGGGTACGAGCAGTACTTC. The chain is built from TRBV21-1 and TRBJ2-7; the DNA was not compared with TRBD1, the D call given in the table. TRBV21-1 is a pseudogene segment. The length of the CDR3 is 12 residues.

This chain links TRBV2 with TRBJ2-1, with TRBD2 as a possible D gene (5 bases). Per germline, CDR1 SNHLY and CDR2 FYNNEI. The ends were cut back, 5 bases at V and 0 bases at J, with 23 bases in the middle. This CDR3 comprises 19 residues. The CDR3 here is CASSLRRVLDPNSYNEQFF. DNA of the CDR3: TGTGCCAGCAGTTTGAGGCGGGTCTTGGACCCAAACTCCTACAATGAGCAGTTCTTC.

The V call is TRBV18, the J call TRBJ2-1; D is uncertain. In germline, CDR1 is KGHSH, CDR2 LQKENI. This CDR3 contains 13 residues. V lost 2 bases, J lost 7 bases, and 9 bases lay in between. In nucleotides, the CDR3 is TGTGCCAGCTCACCAACCCCCACTAATGAGCAGTTCTTC. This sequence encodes CASSPTPTNEQFF.

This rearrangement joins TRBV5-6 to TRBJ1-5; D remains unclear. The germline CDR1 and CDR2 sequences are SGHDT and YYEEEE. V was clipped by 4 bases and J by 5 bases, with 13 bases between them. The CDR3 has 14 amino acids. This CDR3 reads CASSSTVGYQPQHF. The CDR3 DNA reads TGTGCCAGCAGCAGTACGGTCGGTTATCAGCCCCAGCATTTT.

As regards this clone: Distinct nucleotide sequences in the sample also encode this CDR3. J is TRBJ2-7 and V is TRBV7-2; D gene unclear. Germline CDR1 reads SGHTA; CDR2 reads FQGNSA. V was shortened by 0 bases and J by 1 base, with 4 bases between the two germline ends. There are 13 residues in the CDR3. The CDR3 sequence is CASSLARSYEQYF. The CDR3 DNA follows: TGTGCCAGCAGCTTAGCCAGATCCTACGAGCAGTACTTC.

The DNA for the CDR3 is TGTGCCATCAGTACCCAACAGGGGACCACTGAAGCTTTCTTT. Translated: CAISTQQGTTEAFF. The chain joins TRBV10-3 to TRBJ1-1; 7 bases match TRBD1. The junction had 7 bases not matched to a gene; V was cut back by 5 bases and J by 4 bases. The CDR3 runs 14 residues. Germline V CDR1 and CDR2: ENHRY, SYGVKD.

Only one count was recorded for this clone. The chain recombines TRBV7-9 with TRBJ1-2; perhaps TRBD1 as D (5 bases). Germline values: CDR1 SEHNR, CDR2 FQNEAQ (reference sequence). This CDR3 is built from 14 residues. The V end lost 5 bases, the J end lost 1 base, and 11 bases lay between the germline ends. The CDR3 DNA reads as TGTGCCAGCAGCGGATCACAGGTTAACTATGGCTACACCTTC. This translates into CASSGSQVNYGYTF.

CDR3 in DNA: TGTGCCAGCAGTGAGCCAGGGGGTTATTCACCCCTCCACTTT. The encoded protein is CASSEPGGYSPLHF. This chain connects TRBV25-1 to TRBJ1-6, with 7 bases fitting TRBD1. V shed 3 bases, J shed 8 bases, and the junction held 4 bases outside the gene matches. This CDR3 is built from 14 residues. Germline loops: CDR1 MGHDK, CDR2 SYGVNS. Complete variable domain (other parts from reference TRBV25-1 and TRBJ1-6): EADIYQTPRYLVIGTGKKITLECSQTMGHDKMYWYQQDPGMELHLIHYSYGVNSTEKGDLSSESTVSRIRTEHFPLTLESARPSHTSQYLCASSEPGGYSPLHFGNGTRLTVT.

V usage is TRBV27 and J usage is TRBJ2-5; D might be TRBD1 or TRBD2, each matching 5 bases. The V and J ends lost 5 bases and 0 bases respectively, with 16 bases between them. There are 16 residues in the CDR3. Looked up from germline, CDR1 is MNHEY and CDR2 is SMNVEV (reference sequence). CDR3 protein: CASSIDRDRYQETQYF. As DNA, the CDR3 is TGTGCCAGCAGTATCGACCGGGACCGCTACCAAGAGACCCAGTACTTC.

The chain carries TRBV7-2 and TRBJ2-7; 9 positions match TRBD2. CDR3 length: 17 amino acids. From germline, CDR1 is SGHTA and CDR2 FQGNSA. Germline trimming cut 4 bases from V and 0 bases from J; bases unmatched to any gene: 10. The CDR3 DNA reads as TGTGCCAGCAGCTCGACTAGCGGACTTCTGAGCTCCTACGAGCAGTACTTC. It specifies CASSSTSGLLSSYEQYF.

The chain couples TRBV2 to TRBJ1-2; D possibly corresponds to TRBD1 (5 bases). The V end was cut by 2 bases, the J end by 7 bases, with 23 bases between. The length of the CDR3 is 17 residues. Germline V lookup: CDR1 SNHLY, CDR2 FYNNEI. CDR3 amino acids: CASSEFSSRDGGLGYTF. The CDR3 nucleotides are TGTGCCAGCAGTGAATTCAGTTCTCGGGACGGAGGGCTTGGCTACACCTTC.

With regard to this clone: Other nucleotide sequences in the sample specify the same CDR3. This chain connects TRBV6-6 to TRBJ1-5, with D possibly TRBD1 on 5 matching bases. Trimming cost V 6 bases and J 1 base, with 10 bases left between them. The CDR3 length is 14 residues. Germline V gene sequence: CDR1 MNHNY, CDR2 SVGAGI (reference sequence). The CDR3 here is CASRPGGSNQPQHF. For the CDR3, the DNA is TGTGCCAGCAGACCCGGGGGAAGCAATCAGCCCCAGCATTTT.

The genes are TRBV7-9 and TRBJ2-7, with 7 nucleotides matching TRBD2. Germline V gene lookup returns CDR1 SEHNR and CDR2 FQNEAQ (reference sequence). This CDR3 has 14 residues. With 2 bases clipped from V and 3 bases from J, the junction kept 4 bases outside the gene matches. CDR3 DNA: TGTGCCAGCAGCTTAAGCCTAGCGGACTACGAGCAGTACTTC. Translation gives CASSLSLADYEQYF.

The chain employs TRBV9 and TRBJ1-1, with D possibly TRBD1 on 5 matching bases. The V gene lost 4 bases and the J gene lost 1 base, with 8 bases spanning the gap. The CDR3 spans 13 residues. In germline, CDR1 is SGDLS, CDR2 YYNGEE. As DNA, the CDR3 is TGTGCCAGCAGCCGAGGACAGAACACTGAAGCTTTCTTT. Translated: CASSRGQNTEAFF.

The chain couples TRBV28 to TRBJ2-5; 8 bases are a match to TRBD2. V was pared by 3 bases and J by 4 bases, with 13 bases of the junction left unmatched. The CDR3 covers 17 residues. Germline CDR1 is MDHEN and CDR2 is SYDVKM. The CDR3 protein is CASSFITGGGSRETQYF. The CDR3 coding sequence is TGTGCCAGCAGTTTTATTACGGGCGGGGGGTCTCGAGAGACCCAGTACTTC. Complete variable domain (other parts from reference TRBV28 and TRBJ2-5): DVKVTQSSRYLVKRTGEKVFLECVQDMDHENMFWYRQDPGLGLRLIYFSYDVKMKEKGDIPEGYSVSREKKERFSLILESASTNQTSMYLCASSFITGGGSRETQYFGPGTRLLVL.